This record looks at one T cell receptor (beta chain) sequence and its context. Its antigen is not yet known. Base qualities are not recorded, but no much larger clone differs from it by a single base. The library was built by means of RT-PCR. The sequencer listed for this sample is Illumina HiSeq 2500. TCRdb handled the public reads itself, with Q25 trimming in fastp and clone calling in MiXCR, and kept productive beta chains. Each entry merges the rows of one CDR3 protein and shows their most common DNA and genes. In all, the sample holds about 570,000 distinct CDR3 sequences, and over 9% of those were seen once. The ten largest clonotypes hold about 11% of the sample. CDR1 and CDR2 are drawn from the germline V gene: MDHEN, SYDVKM. The V end loses 5 bases and the J end loses 4 bases, and a stretch of 12 bases separates them. The CDR3 runs 14 amino acids, cysteine and phenylalanine included. Only the CDR3 part of the read is kept: 42 bases, read in frame from the first base.

This sample was taken from a study of response to subunit inactivated influenza vaccine (dated by TCRdb to about 2018). As for the study more broadly: Deep quantitative T cell receptor repertoire profiling was used in the study to track responses to a trivalent subunit inactivated influenza vaccine.

What the study reported, not specific to this receptor: The authors suggested that each seasonal influenza vaccination may recruit only a limited number of new T cells.

These records were also assigned to another study, of T cells expressing NK-cell markers. From that second study: TCR beta cDNA libraries were prepared using 5'RACE template switching, which introduced a universal primer site and unique molecular identifiers. TCR beta-chain repertoires were profiled in sorted CD3+CD56+NKG2C+, CD3+CD56+NKG2C- and CD3+CD56-NKG2C+ T-cell subsets from several donors. Among the eight sequenced donors, seven were HCMV-seropositive and one was HCMV-seronegative. To restrict sorting to alphabetaTCR-expressing T cells, an anti-gammadeltaTCR antibody was added in several experiments. For six donors, the dominant CD3+CD56+NKG2C+ clonotypes were among the top 10 CD8+ clonotypes and accounted for 1.0-7.0% of CD8+ T cells. Those dominant clonotypes were again the most abundant among CD3+CD56-NKG2C+ cells in several donors, at about 25-60.1%. Whether the expanded NKG2C-expressing T cell clones were specific for HCMV antigens was left unclear. The study sequenced eight donors, all healthy volunteers chosen at random: three men and five women. HCMV serostatus was determined by detecting HCMV-specific IgG in serum with a commercial ELISA kit. Peripheral blood mononuclear cells were isolated from blood by Ficoll density gradient centrifugation. Bulk peripheral blood T-cell repertoires were additionally sequenced from unsorted PBMC for about 6 donors. cDNA synthesis was primed from the TCR beta constant segment, followed by two successive PCR amplification steps. Illumina HiSeq 2000/2500, MiSeq or NextSeq was used to sequence libraries as 2 x 150 bp reads. MIGEC handled demultiplexing of the reads and grouping by UMI, while MiTCR was used to assemble and quantify clonotypes. Only TCR cDNA sequences supported by at least two reads were kept to exclude erroneous sequences. The tcR package was used for downstream repertoire analysis, and clonotypes were matched between fractions using CDR3 nucleotide sequence together with V segment. VDJmatch was used to annotate antigen specificity against VDJdb, with one amino acid substitution in CDR3 allowed.

The sequence joins TRBV28 to TRBJ1-5, and possibly TRBD1, on 5 matching bases. Sequencing was performed on PBMCs from blood, taken on the day of vaccination. The TCR was taken from a man between 45 and 60 years old who received an inactivated influenza vaccine. Donor details come from another sample of the same person, matched by shared clones. The nucleotide sequence is given as TGTGCCAGCAGTAATTCAGGGAGTAATCAGCCCCAGCATTTT. The encoded protein is CASSNSGSNQPQHF.